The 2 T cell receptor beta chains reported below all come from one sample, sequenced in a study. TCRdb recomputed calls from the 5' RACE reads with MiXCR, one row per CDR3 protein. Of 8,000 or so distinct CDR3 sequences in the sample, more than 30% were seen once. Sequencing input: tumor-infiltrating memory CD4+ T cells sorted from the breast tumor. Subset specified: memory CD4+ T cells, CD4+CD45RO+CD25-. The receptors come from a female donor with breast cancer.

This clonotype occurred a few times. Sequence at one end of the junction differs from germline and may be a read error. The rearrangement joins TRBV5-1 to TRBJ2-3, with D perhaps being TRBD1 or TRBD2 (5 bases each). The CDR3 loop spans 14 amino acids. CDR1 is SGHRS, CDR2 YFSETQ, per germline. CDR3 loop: CVSGTGFSTDTQYF. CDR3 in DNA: TGCGTCAGCGGCACAGGTTTTAGCACAGATACGCAGTATTTT. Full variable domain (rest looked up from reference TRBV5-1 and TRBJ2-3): KAGVTQTPRYLIKTRGQQVTLSCSPISGHRSVSWYQQTPGQGLQFLFEYFSETQRNKGNFPGRFSGRQFSNSRSEMNVSTLELGDSALYLCVSGTGFSTDTQYFGPGTRLTVL.

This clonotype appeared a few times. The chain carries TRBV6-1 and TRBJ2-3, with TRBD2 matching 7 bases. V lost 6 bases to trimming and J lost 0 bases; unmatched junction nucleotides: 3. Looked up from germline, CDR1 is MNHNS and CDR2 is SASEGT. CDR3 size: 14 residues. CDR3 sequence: CASRWDYSTDTQYF. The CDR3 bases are TGTGCCAGCAGGTGGGACTATAGCACAGATACGCAGTATTTT.